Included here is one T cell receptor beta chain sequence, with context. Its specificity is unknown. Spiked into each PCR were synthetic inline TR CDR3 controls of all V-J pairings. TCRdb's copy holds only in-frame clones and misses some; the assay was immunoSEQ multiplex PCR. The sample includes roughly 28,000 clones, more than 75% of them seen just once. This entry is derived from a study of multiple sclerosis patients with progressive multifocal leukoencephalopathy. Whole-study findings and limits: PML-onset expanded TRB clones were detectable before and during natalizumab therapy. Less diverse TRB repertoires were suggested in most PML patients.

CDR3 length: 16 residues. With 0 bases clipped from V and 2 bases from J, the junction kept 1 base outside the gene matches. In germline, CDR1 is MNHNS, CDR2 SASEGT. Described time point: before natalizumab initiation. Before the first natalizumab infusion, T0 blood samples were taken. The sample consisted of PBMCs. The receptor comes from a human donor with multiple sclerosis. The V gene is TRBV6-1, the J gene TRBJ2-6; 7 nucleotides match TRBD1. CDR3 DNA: TGTGCCAGCAGTGAAGCGACAGGGACTGGGGCCAACGTCCTGACTTTC. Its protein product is CASSEATGTGANVLTF.